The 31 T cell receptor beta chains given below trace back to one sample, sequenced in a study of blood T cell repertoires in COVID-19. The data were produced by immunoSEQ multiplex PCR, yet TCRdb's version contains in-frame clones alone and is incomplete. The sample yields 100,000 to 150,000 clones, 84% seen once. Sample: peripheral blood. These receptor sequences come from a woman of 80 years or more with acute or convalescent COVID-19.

CDR3 protein: CASSFDRGMNTEAFF. In nucleotides, the CDR3 is TGCGCCAGCAGCTTCGACAGGGGGATGAACACTGAAGCTTTCTTT. The chain couples TRBV5-1 to TRBJ1-1; 9 bases are a match to TRBD1. The germline gives CDR1 SGHRS, CDR2 YFSETQ. J lost 0 bases, V lost 2 bases, and 2 bases had no gene match. The CDR3 is made up of 15 amino acids.

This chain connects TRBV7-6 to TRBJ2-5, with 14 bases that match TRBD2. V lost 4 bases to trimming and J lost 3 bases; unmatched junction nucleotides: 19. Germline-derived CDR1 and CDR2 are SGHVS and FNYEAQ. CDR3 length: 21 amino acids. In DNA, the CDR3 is TGTGCCAGCAGCTCTCGGACCGCCGGGACTAGCGGGAGCCCGAAAAAAGAGACCCAGTACTTC. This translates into CASSSRTAGTSGSPKKETQYF.

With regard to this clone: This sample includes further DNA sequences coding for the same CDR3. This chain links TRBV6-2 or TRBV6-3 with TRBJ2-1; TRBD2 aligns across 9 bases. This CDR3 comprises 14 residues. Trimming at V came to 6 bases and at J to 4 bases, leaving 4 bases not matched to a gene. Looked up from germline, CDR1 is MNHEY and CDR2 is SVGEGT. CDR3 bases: TGTGCCAGCAGCAGGCTAGCGGGATACAATGAGCAGTTCTTC. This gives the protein CASSRLAGYNEQFF.

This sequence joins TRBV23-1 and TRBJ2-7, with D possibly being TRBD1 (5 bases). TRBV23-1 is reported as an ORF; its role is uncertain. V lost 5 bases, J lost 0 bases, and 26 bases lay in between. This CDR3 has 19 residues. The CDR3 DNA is TGCGCCAGCAGTGAAGGGGCTACCCCAACGCGAGAGAGCTCCTACGAGCAGTACTTC. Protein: CASSEGATPTRESSYEQYF.

As DNA, the CDR3 is TGTGCCAGCAGCTTGGACAACCTAAGCTACTACGAGCAGTACTTC. This gives the protein CASSLDNLSYYEQYF. V is TRBV7-2 and J is TRBJ2-7; the D gene is possibly TRBD1 (5 bases). This CDR3 contains 15 residues. The V gene lost 3 bases and the J gene lost 3 bases, with 15 bases spanning the gap. Germline V gene sequence: CDR1 SGHTA, CDR2 FQGNSA. The full variable domain, completed using reference TRBV7-2 and TRBJ2-7, is GAGVSQSPSNKVTEKGKDVELRCDPISGHTALYWYRQSLGQGLEFLIYFQGNSAPDKSGLPSDRFSAERTGGSVSTLTIQRTQQEDSAVYLCASSLDNLSYYEQYFGPGTRLTVT.

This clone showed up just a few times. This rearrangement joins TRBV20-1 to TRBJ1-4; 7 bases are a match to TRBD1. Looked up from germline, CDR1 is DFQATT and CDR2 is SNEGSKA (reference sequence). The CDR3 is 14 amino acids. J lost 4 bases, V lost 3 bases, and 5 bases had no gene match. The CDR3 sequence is CSASPGQYNEKLFF. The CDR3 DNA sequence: TGCAGTGCTAGTCCGGGACAGTATAATGAAAAACTGTTTTTT.

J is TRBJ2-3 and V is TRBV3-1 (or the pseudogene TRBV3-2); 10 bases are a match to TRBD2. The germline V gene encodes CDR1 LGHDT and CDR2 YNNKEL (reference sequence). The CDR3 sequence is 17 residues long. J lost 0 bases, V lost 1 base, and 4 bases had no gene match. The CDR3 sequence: CASSQALTSGSTDTQYF. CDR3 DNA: TGTGCCAGCAGCCAAGCCCTGACTAGCGGGAGCACAGATACGCAGTATTTT.

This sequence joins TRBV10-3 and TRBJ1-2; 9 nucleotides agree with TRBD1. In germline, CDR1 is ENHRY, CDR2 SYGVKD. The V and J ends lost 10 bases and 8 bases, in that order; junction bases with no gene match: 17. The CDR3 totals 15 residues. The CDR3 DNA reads TGTGCCACCACAGGGGGCTTAGTTCCACACGACGGCTACACCTTC. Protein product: CATTGGLVPHDGYTF.

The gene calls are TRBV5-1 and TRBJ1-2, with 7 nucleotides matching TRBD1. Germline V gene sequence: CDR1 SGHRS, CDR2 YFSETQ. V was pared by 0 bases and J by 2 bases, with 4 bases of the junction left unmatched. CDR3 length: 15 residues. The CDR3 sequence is CASSLGPGQNYGYTF. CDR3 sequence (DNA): TGCGCCAGCAGCTTGGGTCCGGGACAGAACTATGGCTACACCTTC.

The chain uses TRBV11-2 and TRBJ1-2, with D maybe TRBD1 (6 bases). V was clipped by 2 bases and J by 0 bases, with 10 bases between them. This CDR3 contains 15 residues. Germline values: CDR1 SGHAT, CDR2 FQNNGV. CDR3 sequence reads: CASSLRGGPNYGYTF. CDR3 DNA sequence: TGTGCCAGCAGCTTAAGGGGGGGGCCTAACTATGGCTACACCTTC. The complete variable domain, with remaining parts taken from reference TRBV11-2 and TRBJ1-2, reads EAGVAQSPRYKIIEKRQSVAFWCNPISGHATLYWYQQILGQGPKLLIQFQNNGVVDDSQLPKDRFSAERLKGVDSTLKIQPAKLEDSAVYLCASSLRGGPNYGYTFGSGTRLTVV.

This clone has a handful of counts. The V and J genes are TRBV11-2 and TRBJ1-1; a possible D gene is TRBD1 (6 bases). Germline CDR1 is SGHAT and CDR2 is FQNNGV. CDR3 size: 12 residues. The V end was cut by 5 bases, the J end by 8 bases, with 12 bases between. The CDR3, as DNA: TGTGCCAGCAGCCGCCCCGGGACAGAAGCTTTCTTT. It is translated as CASSRPGTEAFF.

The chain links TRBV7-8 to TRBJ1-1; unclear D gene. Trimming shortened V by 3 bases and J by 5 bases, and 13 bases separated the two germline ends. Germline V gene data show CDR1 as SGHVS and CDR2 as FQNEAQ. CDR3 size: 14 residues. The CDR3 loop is CASSLGTVETEAFF. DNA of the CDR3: TGTGCCAGCAGCTTGGGTACAGTTGAGACTGAAGCTTTCTTT.

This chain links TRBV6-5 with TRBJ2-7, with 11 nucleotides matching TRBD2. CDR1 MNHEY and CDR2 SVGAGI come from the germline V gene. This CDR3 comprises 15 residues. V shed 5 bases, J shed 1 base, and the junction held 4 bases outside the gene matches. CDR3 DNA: TGTGCCAGCAGTCGGACTAGCGGGTTTTCCTACGAGCAGTACTTC. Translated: CASSRTSGFSYEQYF.

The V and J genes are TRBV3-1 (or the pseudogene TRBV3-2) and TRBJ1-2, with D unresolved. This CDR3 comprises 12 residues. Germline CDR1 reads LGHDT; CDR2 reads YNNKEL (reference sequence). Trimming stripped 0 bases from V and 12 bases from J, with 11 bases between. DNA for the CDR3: TGTGCCAGCAGCCAAGATGAGATCGTAAACACCTTC. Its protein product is CASSQDEIVNTF.

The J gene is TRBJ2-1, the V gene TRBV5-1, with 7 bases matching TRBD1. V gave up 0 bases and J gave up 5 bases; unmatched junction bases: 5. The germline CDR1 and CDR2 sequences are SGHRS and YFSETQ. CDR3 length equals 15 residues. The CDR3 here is CASSLGRQGHNEQFF. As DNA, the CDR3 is TGCGCCAGCAGCTTGGGGCGACAGGGACACAATGAGCAGTTCTTC.

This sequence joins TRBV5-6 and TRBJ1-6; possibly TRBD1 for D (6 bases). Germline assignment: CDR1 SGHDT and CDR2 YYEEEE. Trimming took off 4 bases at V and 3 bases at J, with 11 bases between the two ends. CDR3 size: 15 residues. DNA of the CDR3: TGTGCCAGCAGCCGGGGACACGGCTATAATTCACCCCTCCACTTT. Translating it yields CASSRGHGYNSPLHF.

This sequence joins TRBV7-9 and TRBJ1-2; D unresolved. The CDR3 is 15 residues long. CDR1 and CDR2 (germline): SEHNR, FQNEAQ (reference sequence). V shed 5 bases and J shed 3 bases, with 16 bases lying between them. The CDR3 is CASSPSVVSHYGYTF. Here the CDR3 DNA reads TGTGCCAGCAGCCCCTCGGTGGTGAGCCACTATGGCTACACCTTC.

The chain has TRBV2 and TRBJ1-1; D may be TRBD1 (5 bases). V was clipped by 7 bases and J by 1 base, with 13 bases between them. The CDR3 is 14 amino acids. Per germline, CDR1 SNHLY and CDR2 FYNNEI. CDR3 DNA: TGTGCCAGCAACTTACACAGGCAGAACACTGAAGCTTTCTTT. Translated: CASNLHRQNTEAFF.

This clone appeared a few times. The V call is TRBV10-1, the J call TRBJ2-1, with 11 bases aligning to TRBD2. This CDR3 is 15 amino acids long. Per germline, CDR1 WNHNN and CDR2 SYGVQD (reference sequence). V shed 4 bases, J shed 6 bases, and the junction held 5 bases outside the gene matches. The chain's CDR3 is CASSVTSGSSNEQFF. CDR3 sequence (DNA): TGCGCCAGCAGTGTAACTAGCGGGAGTAGCAATGAGCAGTTCTTC.

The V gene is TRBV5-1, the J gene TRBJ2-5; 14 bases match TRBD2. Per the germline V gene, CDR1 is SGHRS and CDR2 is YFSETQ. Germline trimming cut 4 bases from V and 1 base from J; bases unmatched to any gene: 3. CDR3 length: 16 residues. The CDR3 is CASSPGLAGAQETQYF. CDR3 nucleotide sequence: TGCGCCAGCAGCCCGGGACTAGCGGGGGCCCAAGAGACCCAGTACTTC. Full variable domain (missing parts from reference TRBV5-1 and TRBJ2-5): KAGVTQTPRYLIKTRGQQVTLSCSPISGHRSVSWYQQTPGQGLQFLFEYFSETQRNKGNFPGRFSGRQFSNSRSEMNVSTLELGDSALYLCASSPGLAGAQETQYFGPGTRLLVL.

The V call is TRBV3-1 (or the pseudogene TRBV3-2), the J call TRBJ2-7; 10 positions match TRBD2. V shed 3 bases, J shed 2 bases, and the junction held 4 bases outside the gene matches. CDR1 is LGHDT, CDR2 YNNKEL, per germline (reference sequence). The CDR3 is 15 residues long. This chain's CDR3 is CASSQVLAGAYEQYF. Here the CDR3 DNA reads TGTGCCAGCAGCCAGGTTCTAGCGGGGGCCTACGAGCAGTACTTC.

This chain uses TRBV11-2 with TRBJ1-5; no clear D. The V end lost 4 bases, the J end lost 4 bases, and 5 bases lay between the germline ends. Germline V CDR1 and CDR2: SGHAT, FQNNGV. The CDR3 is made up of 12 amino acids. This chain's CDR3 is CASSSVNQPQHF. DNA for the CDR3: TGTGCCAGCAGCTCTGTAAATCAGCCCCAGCATTTT. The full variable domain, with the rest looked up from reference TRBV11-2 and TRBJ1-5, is EAGVAQSPRYKIIEKRQSVAFWCNPISGHATLYWYQQILGQGPKLLIQFQNNGVVDDSQLPKDRFSAERLKGVDSTLKIQPAKLEDSAVYLCASSSVNQPQHFGDGTRLSIL.

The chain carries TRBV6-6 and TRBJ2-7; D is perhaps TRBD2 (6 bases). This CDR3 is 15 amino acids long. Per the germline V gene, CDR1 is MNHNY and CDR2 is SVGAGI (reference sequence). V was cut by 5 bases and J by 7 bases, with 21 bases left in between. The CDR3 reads CASSPPGVGPREQYF. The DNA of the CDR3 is TGTGCCAGCAGTCCCCCGGGAGTTGGACCGAGAGAGCAGTACTTC.

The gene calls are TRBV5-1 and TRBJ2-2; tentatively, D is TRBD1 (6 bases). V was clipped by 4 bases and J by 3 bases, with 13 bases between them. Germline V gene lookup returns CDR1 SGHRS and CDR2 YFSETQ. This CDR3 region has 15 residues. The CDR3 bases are TGCGCCAGCAGCCCCGGGACATGGGACACCGGGGAGCTGTTTTTT. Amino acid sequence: CASSPGTWDTGELFF.

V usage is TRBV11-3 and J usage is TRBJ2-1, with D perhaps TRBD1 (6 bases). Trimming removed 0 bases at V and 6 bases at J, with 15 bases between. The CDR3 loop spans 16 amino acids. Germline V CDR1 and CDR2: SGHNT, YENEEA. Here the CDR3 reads CASSLDSIRGSNEQFF. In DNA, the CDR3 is TGTGCCAGCAGCTTAGATTCGATCAGGGGTTCCAATGAGCAGTTCTTC.

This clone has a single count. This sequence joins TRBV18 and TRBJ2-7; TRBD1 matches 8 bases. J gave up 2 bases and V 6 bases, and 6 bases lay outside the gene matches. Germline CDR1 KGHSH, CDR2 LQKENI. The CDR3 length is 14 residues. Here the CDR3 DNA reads TGTGCCAGCTCGGGGACAGGATCGACCTACGAGCAGTACTTC. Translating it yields CASSGTGSTYEQYF.

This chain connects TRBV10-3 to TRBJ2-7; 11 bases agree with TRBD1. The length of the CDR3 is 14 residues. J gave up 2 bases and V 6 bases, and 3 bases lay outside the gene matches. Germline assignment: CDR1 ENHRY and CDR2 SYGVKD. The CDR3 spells CAIRRTGGTYEQYF. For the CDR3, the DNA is TGTGCCATCAGACGGACAGGGGGCACCTACGAGCAGTACTTC.

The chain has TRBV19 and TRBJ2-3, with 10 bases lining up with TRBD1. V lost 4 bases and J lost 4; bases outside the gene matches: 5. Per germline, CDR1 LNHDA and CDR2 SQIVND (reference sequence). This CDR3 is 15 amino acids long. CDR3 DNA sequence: TGTGCCAGTAGTACCTGGACAGGGGGGGCAGATACGCAGTATTTT. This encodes CASSTWTGGADTQYF.

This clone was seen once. In nucleotides, the CDR3 is TGTGCCAGCAGTTACTCGCAGGGGAACACTGAAGCTTTCTTT. It translates to CASSYSQGNTEAFF. The chain couples TRBV6-5 to TRBJ1-1, with D possibly being TRBD1 (5 bases). The length of the CDR3 is 14 residues. Germline V gives CDR1 MNHEY, CDR2 SVGAGI. V was shortened by 0 bases and J by 1 base, with 6 bases between the two germline ends.

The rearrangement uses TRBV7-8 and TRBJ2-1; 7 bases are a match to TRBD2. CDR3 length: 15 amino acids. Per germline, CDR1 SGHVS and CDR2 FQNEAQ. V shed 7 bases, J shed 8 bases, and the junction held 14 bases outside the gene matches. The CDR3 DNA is TGTGCCAGCACCCCCCGACTAGCTGATTCCGATGAGCAGTTCTTC. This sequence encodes CASTPRLADSDEQFF.

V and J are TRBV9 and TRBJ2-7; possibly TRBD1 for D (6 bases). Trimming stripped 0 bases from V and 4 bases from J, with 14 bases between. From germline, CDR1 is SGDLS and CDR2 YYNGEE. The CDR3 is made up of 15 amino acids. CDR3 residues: CASSVGVGAQYEQYF. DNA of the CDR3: TGTGCCAGCAGCGTAGGGGTGGGGGCCCAATACGAGCAGTACTTC. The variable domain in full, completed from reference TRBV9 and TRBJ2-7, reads DSGVTQTPKHLITATGQRVTLRCSPRSGDLSVYWYQQSLDQGLQFLIQYYNGEERAKGNILERFSAQQFPDLHSELNLSSLELGDSALYFCASSVGVGAQYEQYFGPGTRLTVT.